The rows below give T cell receptor beta chains drawn from one sample of a study of tumor-infiltrating lymphocytes in primary liver carcinoma. TCRdb independently ran MiXCR on the multiplex PCR reads; one entry per CDR3 protein. The data contain about 320,000 distinct CDR3 sequences, 50% to 70% of them singletons. Sequencing was performed on peripheral blood. The receptors derive from a middle-aged man with primary liver carcinoma and hepatitis B virus infection. Each CDR3 is given with its conserved first and last residue. A D gene is named only where the DNA matches it firmly. The listing skips clone size in some rows; elsewhere it reads once, few, many or a size class.

.,TRBJ2-2,TRBD2,TRBV28,CASSPLAGGYRTGELFF,TGTGCCAGCAGTCCCTTAGCGGGAGGCTACAGGACCGGGGAGCTGTTTTTT
few,TRBJ2-5,TRBD2,TRBV6-2/TRBV6-3,CASSYSSSGSKTQYF,TGTGCCAGCAGTTACTCGTCTAGCGGGAGTAAGACCCAGTACTTC
few,TRBJ2-1,.,TRBV5-1,CASSPGQNNEQFF,TGCGCCAGCAGTCCAGGACAGAACAATGAGCAGTTCTTC
.,TRBJ2-7,.,TRBV11-2,CASSFDSTYEQYF,TGTGCCAGCAGCTTTGACAGCACCTACGAGCAGTACTTC
.,TRBJ1-3,.,TRBV11-2,CASSFDTNSRNIIYF,TGTGCCAGCAGCTTCGACACAAACTCTCGAAACATCATATATTTT
many,TRBJ2-3,TRBD2,TRBV4-3,CASSQDAAVAGPVTDTQYF,TGCGCCAGCAGCCAAGATGCGGCGGTAGCGGGGCCAGTCACAGATACGCAGTATTTT
.,TRBJ2-2,TRBD2,TRBV11-2,CASSLAGSGGLFF,TGTGCCAGCAGCTTAGCAGGGTCCGGGGGGTTGTTCTTT
.,TRBJ2-3,.,TRBV11-1,CASSSRGPSTNTQYF,TGTGCCAGCAGCTCACGGGGCCCTAGCACAAATACGCAGTATTTT
.,TRBJ1-1,.,TRBV29-1,CSVEAYRDFDTEASF,TGCAGCGTTGAAGCCTACAGGGATTTCGACACTGAAGCTTCCTTT
.,TRBJ2-4,TRBD2,TRBV5-4,CATSLGGVGDNIQYF,TGTGCCACCAGCTTGGGGGGGGTGGGGGACAACATTCAGTACTTC
.,TRBJ2-1,TRBD2,TRBV28,CASSLFLAGGRDEQFF,TGTGCCAGCAGTTTATTTTTAGCGGGAGGGCGGGATGAGCAGTTCTTC
.,TRBJ1-6,.,TRBV6-1,CASSEVGGGDSPLHF,TGTGCCAGCAGTGAAGTCGGGGGGGGGGATTCACCCCTCCACTTT
.,TRBJ2-1,TRBD2,TRBV6-4,CASSDEAGGYNEQFF,TGTGCCAGCAGTGACGAAGCGGGAGGGTACAATGAGCAGTTCTTC
many,TRBJ2-3,.,TRBV29-1,CTVVTDTQYF,TGCACCGTAGTCACAGATACGCAGTATTTT
.,TRBJ2-1,TRBD2,TRBV11-1,CASSTRPTGGSYSEQFF,TGTGCCAGCAGCACCCGCCCCACGGGAGGGTCCTACAGTGAGCAGTTCTTC
once,TRBJ1-1,.,TRBV12-3/TRBV12-4,CASSIPLGTEALF,TGTGCCAGCAGCATCCCCCTGGGGACTGAAGCTCTCTTT
.,TRBJ2-1,.,TRBV6-2/TRBV6-3,CASSPWGEWAYNEQFF,TGCGCCAGCAGTCCCTGGGGGGAGTGGGCCTACAATGAGCAGTTCTTC
.,TRBJ2-7,.,TRBV29-1,CIVWTAQRSYEQYF,TGCATCGTTTGGACGGCTCAAAGGTCCTACGAGCAGTACTTC
many,TRBJ2-6,.,TRBV11-2,CASSSPGANVLTF,TGTGCCAGCAGCTCCCCTGGGGCCAACGTCCTGACTTTC
.,TRBJ1-2,.,TRBV4-1,CASSQVVGDDYGYTF,TGCGCCAGCAGCCAAGTTGTAGGAGACGACTATGGCTACACCTTC
many,TRBJ1-1,TRBD1,TRBV6-5,CASSSDRGLGGTEAFF,TGTGCCAGCAGCTCGGACAGGGGGCTCGGTGGCACTGAAGCTTTCTTT
few,TRBJ2-1,.,TRBV28,CASSQQGQRIYNEQFF,TGTGCCAGCAGCCAGCAGGGTCAGCGGATCTACAATGAGCAGTTCTTC
.,TRBJ2-3,.,TRBV2,CASTQGWGGDTQYF,TGTGCCAGCACTCAGGGGTGGGGCGGGGACACACAGTATTTT
.,TRBJ2-1,.,TRBV19,CASSMEQAGEQFF,TGTGCCAGTAGTATGGAGCAGGCGGGTGAGCAGTTCTTC
few,TRBJ1-4,TRBD1,TRBV7-9,CASSLDPGGNEKLFF,TGTGCCAGCAGCTTAGATCCAGGGGGCAACGAAAAACTGTTTTTT
.,TRBJ2-7,.,TRBV6-6,CASNPSKNQGSYEQYF,TGTGCCAGCAATCCCTCTAAGAACCAGGGCTCCTACGAGCAGTACTTC
many,TRBJ2-3,TRBD2,TRBV11-2,CASSFGTSRFTDTQYF,TGTGCCAGCAGCTTCGGGACTAGCAGGTTCACAGATACGCAGTATTTT
few,TRBJ1-4,.,TRBV28,CASTIPPDEKLFF,TGTGCCAGCACAATCCCGCCGGATGAAAAACTGTTTTTT
few,TRBJ1-1,.,TRBV7-8,CASSLAGAGLNTEAFF,TGTGCCAGCAGCTTAGCCGGGGCGGGGTTAAACACTGAAGCTTTCTTT
.,TRBJ2-2,.,TRBV5-4,CASNLASRGFTGELFF,TGTGCCAGCAACTTGGCTAGCCGAGGGTTCACCGGGGAGCTGTTTTTT
.,TRBJ2-5,.,TRBV5-4,CASSLGQNQGTQYF,TGTGCCAGCAGCTTGGGACAGAACCAAGGGACCCAGTACTTC
.,TRBJ2-6,.,TRBV5-6,CASNSVGVLTF,TGTGCCAGCAACTCCGTGGGGGTCCTGACTTTC
.,TRBJ2-6,TRBD2,TRBV10-3,CAIPAETSGRSGVNVLTF,TGTGCCATTCCAGCTGAAACTAGCGGACGCTCTGGGGTCAACGTCCTGACTTTC
.,TRBJ2-6,.,TRBV5-1,CASRGISGANVLAF,TGCGCCAGCAGGGGAATCTCTGGGGCCAACGTCCTGGCTTTC
few,TRBJ1-1,.,TRBV7-9,CASSLGGTITEAFF,TGTGCCAGCAGCTTGGGCGGGACAATTACTGAAGCTTTCTTT
.,TRBJ1-5,TRBD1,TRBV18,CASGGQGDQPQHF,TGTGCCAGCGGTGGACAGGGGGATCAGCCCCAGCATTTT
many,TRBJ2-7,TRBD1,TRBV4-3,CASSRDRGGEQYF,TGCGCCAGCAGCCGGGACAGGGGGGGCGAGCAGTACTTC
.,TRBJ2-1,TRBD1,TRBV7-3,CASSLTGLNEQFF,TGTGCCAGCAGCTTGACAGGGCTGAATGAGCAGTTCTTC
.,TRBJ2-7,TRBD2,TRBV25-1,CASGTSDHYEQYF,TGTGCCAGCGGGACTAGCGATCACTACGAGCAGTACTTC
.,TRBJ2-1,TRBD2,TRBV29-1,CSVVFPGGRGNVQLF,TGCAGCGTTGTCTTCCCGGGAGGGAGAGGGAATGTGCAGCTCTTC
.,TRBJ2-1,TRBD2,TRBV28,CASSLGSGKGRNEQFF,TGTGCCAGCAGTTTAGGTAGCGGGAAGGGTCGCAATGAGCAGTTCTTC
many,TRBJ2-3,.,TRBV10-3,CAIRDSSTDTQYF,TGTGCCATCAGGGATAGTAGCACAGATACGCAGTATTTT
.,TRBJ2-1,.,TRBV5-1,CASSSDIYEQFF,TGCGCCAGCAGCTCAGACATTTACGAGCAGTTCTTC
.,TRBJ2-1,TRBD2,TRBV5-5,CASSVLSGSGSYNEQLF,TGTGCCAGCAGCGTCCTTAGCGGGAGCGGCTCCTACAATGAGCAGTTGTTC
once,TRBJ1-1,.,TRBV28,CASTRGGMDTEAFF,TGTGCCAGCACGAGGGGGGGGATGGACACTGAAGCTTTCTTT
.,TRBJ1-3,.,TRBV6-1,CASGPGTASGNTIYF,TGTGCCAGCGGACCAGGGACGGCCTCTGGAAACACCATATATTTT